The next 22 T cell receptor beta chains were all read from a single sample in a study of shared clonotypes between healthy human individuals. Assay used: immunoSEQ multiplex PCR; TCRdb lists only in-frame clones, some missing. The sample holds about 2 million clones; about 94% are singletons and the top ten take roughly 1%. CD8 cells regarded as naive lacked CD45RO, were positively chosen for CCR7, and omitted terminally differentiated effector memory CD45RA+ cells. Sequencing used naive CD8+ T cells sorted from blood. All receptors come from a man aged 18-30 years in good health.

In regard to this clone: Other nucleotide sequences in the sample specify the same CDR3. V gene TRBV5-6 combines with J gene TRBJ2-5, with TRBD2 as a possible D gene (6 bases). The V and J ends lost 0 bases and 5 bases respectively, with 11 bases between them. This CDR3 region has 14 residues. Looked up from germline, CDR1 is SGHDT and CDR2 is YYEEEE. The DNA of the CDR3 is TGTGCCAGCAGCTTGGAACTAGCAGGGGAGACCCAGTACTTC. This codes for CASSLELAGETQYF.

The chain recombines TRBV27 with TRBJ2-7; 9 bases map to TRBD1. The ends lost 5 bases at V and 5 bases at J; junction bases unmatched: 13. The CDR3 consists of 16 residues. Per the germline V gene, CDR1 is MNHEY and CDR2 is SMNVEV (reference sequence). The CDR3 coding sequence is TGTGCCAGCAGTCCGTCCTCGGGACAGGGAATTCACGAGCAGTACTTC. Its protein is CASSPSSGQGIHEQYF.

The chain combines TRBV5-1 with TRBJ2-7; 7 bases align to TRBD1. From germline, CDR1 is SGHRS and CDR2 YFSETQ. J gave up 2 bases and V 2 bases, and 10 bases lay outside the gene matches. This CDR3 is built from 16 residues. The DNA of the CDR3 is TGCGCCAGCAGCTTTGACGAATGGACAGGCACCTACGAGCAGTACTTC. Translating gives CASSFDEWTGTYEQYF.

The rearrangement uses TRBV2 and TRBJ1-2; D is unresolved. V was cut by 2 bases and J by 1 base, with 14 bases left in between. Germline V gene lookup returns CDR1 SNHLY and CDR2 FYNNEI. The CDR3 is 16 amino acids. CDR3 coding DNA: TGTGCCAGCAGTGAATTCGCGGCCATTCTTAACTATGGCTACACCTTC. It codes for CASSEFAAILNYGYTF.

The J gene is TRBJ2-5, the V gene TRBV11-2, with unresolved D. This CDR3 has 14 residues. V dropped 3 bases and J dropped 2 bases, with 10 bases sitting between them. Germline CDR1 reads SGHAT; CDR2 reads FQNNGV. The DNA of the CDR3 is TGTGCCAGCAGCTTCTCCGGGTTTCAAGAGACCCAGTACTTC. The encoded protein is CASSFSGFQETQYF.

The chain combines TRBV7-9 with TRBJ1-1, with D possibly TRBD1 on 5 matching bases. The germline CDR1 and CDR2 sequences are SEHNR and FQNEAQ (reference sequence). The CDR3 contains 14 residues. Trimming pared 3 bases from V and 4 bases from J, leaving 12 bases between. CDR3 sequence: CASSFERGGTEAFF. CDR3 sequence (DNA): TGTGCCAGCAGCTTCGAGAGGGGTGGCACTGAAGCTTTCTTT.

This clone turned up a few times. This chain links TRBV5-1 with TRBJ2-7; D is unresolved. The CDR3 is 13 amino acids. The V gene lost 0 bases and the J gene lost 0 bases, with 4 bases spanning the gap. Germline V gene sequence: CDR1 SGHRS, CDR2 YFSETQ. This CDR3 is CASSLDISYEQYF. The CDR3 DNA sequence: TGCGCCAGCAGCTTGGACATCTCCTACGAGCAGTACTTC.

The chain joins TRBV30 to TRBJ1-6; D gene uncertain. V was pared by 0 bases and J by 10 bases, with 16 bases between. Germline V gene lookup returns CDR1 GTSNPN and CDR2 SVGIG (reference sequence). CDR3 length: 15 amino acids. The CDR3 region is CAWSVLRQAGSPLHF. For the CDR3, the DNA is TGTGCCTGGAGTGTACTCCGGCAGGCCGGATCACCCCTCCACTTT.

The V gene is TRBV2, the J gene TRBJ2-7; 10 nucleotides match TRBD1. The CDR3 length is 13 residues. Germline CDR1 and CDR2: SNHLY and FYNNEI. J was trimmed by 4 bases and V by 10 bases; bases with no gene match: 7. The CDR3 here is CAIGDRGIYEQYF. The CDR3 nucleotides read TGTGCCATTGGGGACAGGGGAATTTACGAGCAGTACTTC.

The chain links TRBV9 to TRBJ2-1; no reliable D call. This CDR3 has 14 amino acids. Germline CDR1 and CDR2: SGDLS and YYNGEE. The V and J ends lost 0 bases and 3 bases respectively, with 7 bases between them. This chain's CDR3 is CASSVALIYNEQFF. In DNA, the CDR3 is TGTGCCAGCAGCGTAGCCTTGATCTACAATGAGCAGTTCTTC.

This chain joins TRBV4-1 and TRBJ2-7; 10 bases are shared with TRBD2. Germline lookup yields CDR1 MGHRA and CDR2 YSYEKL. The CDR3 is made up of 16 amino acids. Germline trimming cut 2 bases from V and 0 bases from J; bases unmatched to any gene: 4. The CDR3 sequence is CASSQKAGGNSYEQYF. The DNA for the CDR3 is TGCGCCAGCAGCCAAAAAGCGGGAGGGAACTCCTACGAGCAGTACTTC.

The CDR3 here is CASKDRDGYTF. The DNA for the CDR3 is TGCGCCAGCAAAGACCGAGATGGCTACACCTTC. The chain couples TRBV4-1 to TRBJ1-2; no reliable D call. This CDR3 has 11 residues. Germline V gives CDR1 MGHRA, CDR2 YSYEKL. V lost 7 bases to trimming and J lost 6 bases, with 9 bases between them.

The chain uses TRBV9 and TRBJ2-1; 12 bases match TRBD2. CDR3 size: 15 residues. J gave up 7 bases and V 3 bases, and 5 bases lay outside the gene matches. Germline loops: CDR1 SGDLS, CDR2 YYNGEE. The CDR3 sequence is CASSATSGGSNEQFF. In DNA, the CDR3 is TGTGCCAGCAGCGCGACTAGCGGGGGTTCAAATGAGCAGTTCTTC.

The J gene is TRBJ2-1, the V gene TRBV13, with 14 bases aligning to TRBD2. The germline CDR1 and CDR2 sequences are PRHDT and FYEKMQ (reference sequence). This CDR3 is built from 17 residues. V was clipped by 5 bases and J by 6 bases; unmatched bases: 9. The CDR3 DNA is TGTGCCAGCAGCGTCGGGACTAGCGGGAGTCCCTTCAATGAGCAGTTCTTC. It yields the protein CASSVGTSGSPFNEQFF.

This clone came up a few times. J is TRBJ1-5 and V is TRBV19; D is unresolved. Deletions cut 7 bases from V and 6 bases from J, with 19 bases between. The CDR3 totals 15 residues. Germline assignment: CDR1 LNHDA and CDR2 SQIVND (reference sequence). The CDR3 protein is CASKGWAGEGQPQHF. CDR3 coding DNA: TGTGCCAGTAAAGGGTGGGCCGGGGAAGGTCAGCCCCAGCATTTT.

The chain recombines TRBV29-1 with TRBJ2-2; D uncertain. Germline CDR1 and CDR2: SQVTM and ANQGSEA. V lost 3 bases, J lost 6 bases, and 2 bases lay in between. The CDR3 has 10 amino acids. The CDR3 reads CSVDAGELFF. CDR3 bases: TGCAGCGTTGACGCCGGGGAGCTGTTTTTT.

V is TRBV10-3 and J is TRBJ2-5; no clear D gene. Trimming cost V 1 base and J 4 bases, with 10 bases left between them. The germline V gene encodes CDR1 ENHRY and CDR2 SYGVKD. The CDR3 extends over 14 amino acids. CDR3 sequence reads: CAISEFQAIETQYF. DNA for the CDR3: TGTGCCATCAGTGAGTTTCAGGCTATAGAGACCCAGTACTTC.

V and J are TRBV7-9 and TRBJ2-1, with D hard to call. This CDR3 is built from 13 residues. V was shortened by 5 bases and J by 5 bases, with 10 bases between the two germline ends. Germline V lookup: CDR1 SEHNR, CDR2 FQNEAQ (reference sequence). CDR3 protein: CASSVRWDNEQFF. CDR3 nucleotides: TGTGCCAGCAGCGTAAGATGGGACAATGAGCAGTTCTTC.

The V and J genes are TRBV25-1 and TRBJ1-4; D unresolved. CDR3 length: 11 residues. Trimming cost V 4 bases and J 5 bases, with 2 bases left between them. Germline CDR1 and CDR2: MGHDK and SYGVNS. Here the CDR3 DNA reads TGTGCCAGCAGTGGGAATGAAAAACTGTTTTTT. Protein sequence: CASSGNEKLFF.

The chain employs TRBV6-5 and TRBJ2-2; a weak D match, TRBD2 (5 bases). CDR3 length: 11 residues. CDR1 MNHEY and CDR2 SVGAGI come from the germline V gene. V lost 8 bases and J 4 bases, leaving 5 bases between the germline ends. In DNA form, the CDR3 reads TGTGCCAGCGGACTCACCGGGGAGCTGTTTTTT. Its translation: CASGLTGELFF.

The chain links TRBV7-2 to TRBJ2-3; 9 bases line up with TRBD2. CDR3 length: 15 residues. The V and J ends lost 5 bases and 2 bases, in that order; junction bases with no gene match: 5. From germline, CDR1 is SGHTA and CDR2 FQGNSA. This CDR3 reads CASSLIAGDTDTQYF. The CDR3 nucleotides read TGTGCCAGCAGCCTTATAGCGGGGGACACAGATACGCAGTATTTT. Full variable domain (missing parts from reference TRBV7-2 and TRBJ2-3): GAGVSQSPSNKVTEKGKDVELRCDPISGHTALYWYRQSLGQGLEFLIYFQGNSAPDKSGLPSDRFSAERTGGSVSTLTIQRTQQEDSAVYLCASSLIAGDTDTQYFGPGTRLTVL.

The chain carries TRBV4-2 and TRBJ2-7, with 8 positions matching TRBD1. The CDR3 has 15 residues. CDR1 is LGHNA, CDR2 YNFKEQ, per germline. V lost 1 base and J lost 1; bases outside the gene matches: 3. This chain's CDR3 is CASSQVRTGSYEQYF. CDR3 bases: TGTGCCAGCAGCCAAGTCAGGACAGGGTCCTACGAGCAGTACTTC.